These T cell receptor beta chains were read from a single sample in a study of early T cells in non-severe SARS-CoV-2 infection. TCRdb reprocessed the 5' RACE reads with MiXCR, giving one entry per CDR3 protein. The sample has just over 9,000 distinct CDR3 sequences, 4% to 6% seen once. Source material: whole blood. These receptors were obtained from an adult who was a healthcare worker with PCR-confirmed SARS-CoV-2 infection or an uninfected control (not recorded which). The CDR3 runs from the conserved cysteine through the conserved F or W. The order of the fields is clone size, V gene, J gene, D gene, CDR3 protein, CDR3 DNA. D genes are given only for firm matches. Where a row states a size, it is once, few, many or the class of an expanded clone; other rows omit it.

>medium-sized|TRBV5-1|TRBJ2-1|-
CASSLDGNEQFF
TGCGCCAGCAGCCTGGACGGGAATGAGCAGTTCTTC
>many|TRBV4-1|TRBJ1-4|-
CASSQVGLSNEKLFF
TGCGCCAGCAGCCAAGTGGGCCTGAGTAATGAAAAACTGTTTTTT
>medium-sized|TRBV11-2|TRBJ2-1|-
CASRSGRGRYNEQFF
TGTGCCAGCAGATCCGGGAGGGGGCGATACAATGAGCAGTTCTTC
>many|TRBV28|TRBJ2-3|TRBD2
CASSHPFGLADTDTQYF
TGTGCCAGCAGTCATCCCTTCGGACTAGCGGACACAGATACGCAGTATTTT
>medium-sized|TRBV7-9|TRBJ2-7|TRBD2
CASSSGRERAYEQYF
TGTGCCAGCAGCTCAGGGAGGGAGAGGGCCTACGAGCAGTACTTC
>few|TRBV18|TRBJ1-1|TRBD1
CASSLQGQGSEAFF
TGTGCCAGCTCACTTCAAGGACAGGGATCCGAAGCTTTCTTT
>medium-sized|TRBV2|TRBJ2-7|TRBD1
CASSLVQGALTEQYF
TGTGCCAGCAGTTTGGTACAGGGGGCTTTGACAGAGCAGTACTTC
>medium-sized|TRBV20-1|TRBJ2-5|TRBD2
CSARPAAGTTKETQYF
TGCAGTGCTAGACCTGCGGCCGGGACTACCAAAGAGACCCAGTACTTC
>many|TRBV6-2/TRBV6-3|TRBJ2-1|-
CASSYRSYNEQFF
TGTGCCAGCAGTTACCGGTCCTACAATGAGCAGTTCTTC
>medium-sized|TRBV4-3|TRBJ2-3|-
CASSQAGIIDTQYF
TGCGCCAGCAGCCAAGCAGGGATCATAGATACGCAGTATTTT
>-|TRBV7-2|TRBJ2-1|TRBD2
CASSWTSGRKRNEQFF
TGTGCCAGCAGCTGGACTAGCGGGAGGAAGAGGAATGAGCAGTTCTTC
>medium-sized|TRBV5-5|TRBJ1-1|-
CASSLDPGWDTEAFF
TGTGCCAGCAGCTTAGACCCCGGATGGGACACTGAAGCTTTCTTT
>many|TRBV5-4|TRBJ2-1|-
CASSPDGSGSDEQFF
TGTGCCAGCAGTCCGGACGGATCCGGTAGCGATGAGCAGTTCTTC
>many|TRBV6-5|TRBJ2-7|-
CASSYSAGRDYEQYF
TGTGCCAGCAGTTACTCGGCGGGACGGGACTACGAGCAGTACTTC
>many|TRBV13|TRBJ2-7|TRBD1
CASSSQQGTFSYEQYF
TGTGCCAGCAGCTCCCAACAGGGGACCTTCTCCTACGAGCAGTACTTC
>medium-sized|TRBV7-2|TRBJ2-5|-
CASSFSGRNQETQYF
TGTGCCAGCAGCTTCTCGGGGAGAAACCAAGAGACCCAGTACTTC
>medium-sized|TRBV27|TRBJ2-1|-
CASSLQGYNEQFF
TGTGCCAGCAGTTTGCAGGGGTACAATGAGCAGTTCTTC
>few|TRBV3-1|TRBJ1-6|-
CASRATTDNSPLHF
TGTGCCAGCAGAGCAACGACCGATAATTCACCCCTCCACTTT
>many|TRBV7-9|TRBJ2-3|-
CASRPWITDTQYF
TGTGCCAGCAGACCCTGGATCACAGATACGCAGTATTTT
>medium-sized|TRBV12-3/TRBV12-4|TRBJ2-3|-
CASSSLTDTQYF
TGTGCCAGCAGTTCCCTTACGGATACGCAGTATTTT
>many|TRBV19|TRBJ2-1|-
CASRTYSNEQFF
TGTGCCAGCAGGACCTACAGCAATGAGCAGTTCTTC
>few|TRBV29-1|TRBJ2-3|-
CSVQVTDTQYF
TGCAGCGTACAGGTCACAGATACGCAGTATTTT
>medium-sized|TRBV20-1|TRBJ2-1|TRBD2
CSARAQTSGRVSSYNEQFF
TGCAGTGCTAGAGCCCAGACTAGCGGGAGGGTGAGCTCCTACAATGAGCAGTTCTTC
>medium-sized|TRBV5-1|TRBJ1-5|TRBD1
CASRAGTGRAQPQHF
TGCGCCAGCAGAGCCGGGACAGGGAGGGCTCAGCCCCAGCATTTT
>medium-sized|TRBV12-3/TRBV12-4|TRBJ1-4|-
CASSLGTPTNEKLFF
TGTGCCAGCAGCCTGGGGACACCAACTAATGAAAAACTGTTTTTT
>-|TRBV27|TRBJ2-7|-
CASSSLNSYEQYF
TGTGCCAGCAGTTCGCTAAACTCCTACGAGCAGTACTTC
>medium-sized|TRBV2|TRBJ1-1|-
CASSGEMNTEAFF
TGTGCCAGCAGTGGGGAGATGAACACTGAAGCTTTCTTT
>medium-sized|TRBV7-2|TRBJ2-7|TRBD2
CASSRTSGRYEQYF
TGTGCCAGCAGCCGGACTAGCGGGAGGTACGAGCAGTACTTC
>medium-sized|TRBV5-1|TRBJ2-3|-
CASRSAGPTDTQYF
TGCGCCAGCCGATCTGCGGGACCCACAGATACGCAGTATTTT
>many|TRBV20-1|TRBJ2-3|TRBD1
CSAYKGQGLSDTQYF
TGCAGTGCTTATAAGGGACAGGGATTGTCAGATACGCAGTATTTT
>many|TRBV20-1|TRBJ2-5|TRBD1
CSAFYLRDRVQETQYF
TGCAGTGCTTTTTATCTAAGGGACAGGGTTCAAGAGACCCAGTACTTC
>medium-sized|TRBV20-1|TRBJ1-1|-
CSARRPVLNTEAFF
TGCAGTGCTAGAAGGCCCGTTTTGAACACTGAAGCTTTCTTT
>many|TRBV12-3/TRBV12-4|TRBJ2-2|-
CASSLMQANTGELFF
TGTGCCAGCAGTTTGATGCAGGCGAACACCGGGGAGCTGTTTTTT
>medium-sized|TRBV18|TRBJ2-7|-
CASSPPGGYEQYF
TGTGCCAGCTCACCACCAGGGGGCTACGAGCAGTACTTC
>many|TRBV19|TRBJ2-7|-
CASSIALGSRYEQYF
TGTGCCAGTAGTATAGCCCTCGGGAGCCGCTACGAGCAGTACTTC
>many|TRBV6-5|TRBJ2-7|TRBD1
CASSSPGTGPGEQYF
TGTGCCAGCAGTTCCCCCGGGACAGGGCCCGGCGAGCAGTACTTC
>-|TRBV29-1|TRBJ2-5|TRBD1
CSVEGTGETQYF
TGCAGCGTTGAGGGGACAGGGGAGACCCAGTACTTC
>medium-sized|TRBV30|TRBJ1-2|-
CAWSGLAARGSSYGYTF
TGTGCCTGGAGTGGCCTAGCGGCCAGGGGATCGAGCTATGGCTACACCTTC
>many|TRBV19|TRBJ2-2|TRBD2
CASSASGRTGELFF
TGTGCCAGTAGTGCTAGCGGGAGAACCGGGGAGCTGTTTTTT
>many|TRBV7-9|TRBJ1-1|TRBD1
CASSLTGGAAEAFF
TGTGCCAGCAGCTTAACAGGGGGCGCGGCTGAAGCTTTCTTT
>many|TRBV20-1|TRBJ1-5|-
CSAEGPGHTDQPQHF
TGCAGTGCTGAGGGACCGGGACACACTGATCAGCCCCAGCATTTT
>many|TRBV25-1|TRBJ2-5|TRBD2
CASRATGTSYVDF
TGTGCCAGCAGAGCAACCGGGACTAGCTATGTGGACTTC
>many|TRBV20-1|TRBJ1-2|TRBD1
CSARATGHYGYTF
TGCAGTGCTAGAGCGACAGGGCACTATGGCTACACCTTC
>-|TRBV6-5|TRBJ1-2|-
CASSPGRGFTANYGYTF
TGTGCCAGCAGTCCCGGTCGGGGTTTCACCGCTAACTATGGCTACACCTTC
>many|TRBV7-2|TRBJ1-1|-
CASSLAGEGTEAFF
TGTGCCAGCAGCTTAGCAGGGGAGGGGACTGAAGCTTTCTTT
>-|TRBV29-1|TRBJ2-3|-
CSGTRGDTQYF
TGCAGCGGAACACGAGGAGATACGCAGTATTTT
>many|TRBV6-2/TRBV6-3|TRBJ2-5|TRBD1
CASSPSPPDRTAKTQYF
TGTGCCAGCAGTCCATCCCCACCGGACAGGACGGCAAAGACCCAGTACTTC
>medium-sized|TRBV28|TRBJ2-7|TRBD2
CASSDPSGFGYEQYF
TGTGCCAGCAGTGATCCTAGCGGTTTTGGGTACGAGCAGTACTTC
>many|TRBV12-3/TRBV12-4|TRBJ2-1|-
CASSFVLGTSSYNEQFF
TGTGCCAGCAGTTTCGTACTCGGGACTTCCTCCTACAATGAGCAGTTCTTC
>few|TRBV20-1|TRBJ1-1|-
CSARPDTEAFF
TGCAGTGCTAGGCCGGACACTGAAGCTTTCTTT
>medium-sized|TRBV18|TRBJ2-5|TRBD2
CASSRTSGPQETQYF
TGTGCCAGCTCACGGACTAGCGGACCACAAGAGACCCAGTACTTC
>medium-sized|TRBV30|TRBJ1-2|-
CAGSWGAYTF
TGTGCCGGGTCGTGGGGAGCCTACACCTTC
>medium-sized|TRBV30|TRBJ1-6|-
CAWSVLRDLYTNSPLHF
TGTGCCTGGAGTGTCCTGAGGGACCTATACACTAATTCACCCCTCCACTTT
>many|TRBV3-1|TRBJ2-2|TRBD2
CATHSGPNTGELFF
TGTGCCACCCATAGCGGGCCGAACACCGGGGAGCTGTTTTTT
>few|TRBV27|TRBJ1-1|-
CASSLRPSTEAFF
TGTGCCAGCAGTCTGCGACCGAGCACTGAAGCTTTCTTT
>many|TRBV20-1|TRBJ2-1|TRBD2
CSAPTGTSGFNEQFF
TGCAGTGCTCCTACCGGGACTAGCGGTTTCAATGAGCAGTTCTTC
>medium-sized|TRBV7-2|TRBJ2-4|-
CASSYGQMGLAAKNIQYF
TGTGCCAGCAGCTACGGACAGATGGGGTTAGCGGCCAAAAACATTCAGTACTTC